This T cell receptor (beta chain) was identified in a study of vaccination and CD4 T cells after COVID-19. Whole-study context: Two mRNA vaccine doses were given, either BNT162b2 or mRNA-1273. Study outcomes and limitations: Spike mono-reactive status applied to 304 of 307 vaccine-specific clones in convalescent patients. From a median of about 20 to 40, SARS-CoV-2-reactive clonotypes increased, though not significantly.

The treatment was: roughly 11-day PBMC culture with coronavirus spike peptide pools or control peptides (ViraFEST assay). With the Oncomine TCR Beta short-read assay, DNA from cultured CD4+ T cells was sequenced. TCRdb independently ran MiXCR on the PCR reads; one entry per CDR3 protein. This repertoire shows over 10,000 distinct CDR3 sequences, less than 80% found once; its top ten account for roughly 30%. Germline CDR1 reads DFQATT; CDR2 reads SNEGSKA (reference sequence). The CDR3 has 12 amino acids. The ends were cut back, 7 bases at V and 1 base at J, with 10 bases in the middle. Notes on this clonotype: Antigen: not known.

This chain links TRBV20-1 with TRBJ1-1, with unresolved D. This TCR came from a human donor who had recovered from COVID-19. Sequenced input: CD4+ T cells from blood, cultured in vitro. Here the CDR3 DNA reads TGCAGTGTTATGCAGCCGAACACTGAAGCTTTCTTT. Translating gives CSVMQPNTEAFF.